Included here is one T cell receptor (beta chain) sequence, with context. The antigen is unknown. CDR1 SGDLS and CDR2 YYNGEE come from the germline V gene. V trimming: 0 bases; J trimming: 1 base; junction bases outside the gene matches: 1. The CDR3 spans 14 residues. The sample is drawn from a study of cytomegalovirus exposure and HLA in healthy donors. General study findings and limits: Both high specificity and high sensitivity reportedly marked the classifier's diagnosis of cytomegalovirus status.

The PCR used 60 Vbeta and 13 Jbeta primers. Sequencing was performed with immunoSEQ multiplex PCR; in TCRdb, only in-frame clones are kept and a portion is missing. Among 120,000 or so clones, around 81% were seen once, and the ten largest hold 1.2%. The source of this sequence is a female donor in good health and CMV-seronegative. Sequencing was done on a sample of PBMCs. V gene TRBV9 combines with J gene TRBJ2-7; 7 bases line up with TRBD1. As DNA, the CDR3 is TGTGCCAGCAGCGTAGAGGACAGGTCCTACGAGCAGTACTTC. Its protein product is CASSVEDRSYEQYF.